This entry features one T cell receptor (beta chain) sequence. Its target is unknown. Here immunoSEQ multiplex PCR was the method, and the copy in TCRdb shows in-frame clones only, minus some. The sample has more than 95,000 clones; 70% to 90% are singletons. This CDR3 has 15 residues. Germline assignment: CDR1 SEHNR and CDR2 FQNEAQ (reference sequence). Trimming pared 1 base from V and 3 bases from J, leaving 10 bases between. The data were obtained in a study of T cell responses to AZD1222 COVID-19 vaccine. Notes on the study in general: The donor group comprised mostly white British people and more females; the analysis possibly underestimated clonal diversity.

The source is an adult who received the AZD1222 COVID-19 vaccine. Source: peripheral blood, taken 28 days after the second AZD1222 dose. The rearrangement joins TRBV7-9 to TRBJ1-5; tentatively, D is TRBD1 (6 bases). The CDR3 here is CASSLGGAFNQPQHF. The CDR3 DNA sequence: TGTGCCAGCAGCTTAGGGGGGGCTTTCAATCAGCCCCAGCATTTT. Based on the CDR3 plus reference TRBV7-9 and TRBJ1-5, the full variable domain is DTGVSQNPRHKITKRGQNVTFRCDPISEHNRLYWYRQTLGQGPEFLTYFQNEAQLEKSRLLSDRFSAERPKGSFSTLEIQRTEQGDSAMYLCASSLGGAFNQPQHFGDGTRLSIL.